The source of this T cell receptor beta chain is a study of CD8 T cells in Susac syndrome. Roughly 0.45 to 1 ug RNA was reverse transcribed with random hexamers. TCRdb fed the immunoSEQ multiplex PCR reads into MiXCR, producing one record per CDR3 protein. Of under 150,000 distinct CDR3 sequences in the sample, approximately 95% are singletons; the top ten hold approximately 0.13%. The germline V gene encodes CDR1 LNHDA and CDR2 SQIVND (reference sequence). V gave up 5 bases and J gave up 1 base; unmatched junction bases: 6. The CDR3 is 15 residues long. The clonotype originates from a human donor with Susac syndrome. The sequencing sample was made of CD4+ T cells from PBMCs. J is TRBJ2-5 and V is TRBV19; 8 positions agree with TRBD2. CDR3 protein: CASSYQRGTQETQYF. The CDR3 nucleotides are TGTGCCAGTAGTTATCAGCGGGGGACCCAAGAGACCCAGTACTTC.